The entry that follows covers one T cell receptor (beta chain) sequence. Trimming took off 3 bases at V and 0 bases at J, with 11 bases between the two ends. Germline assignment: CDR1 KGHDR and CDR2 SFDVKD. The CDR3 has 16 amino acids. Method: immunoSEQ multiplex PCR; TCRdb's copy keeps in-frame clones and lacks some. The sample consists of about 280,000 clones, approximately 86% of them appearing once. These data come from a study of blood T cell repertoires in COVID-19. The rearrangement joins TRBV24-1 to TRBJ1-5; possibly TRBD1 for D (5 bases). What was sequenced was peripheral blood. This TCR came from a man aged 40-49 years with active or convalescent COVID-19. The CDR3 loop reads CATSDPGRYSNQPQHF. CDR3 coding DNA: TGTGCCACCAGTGATCCAGGGAGGTATAGCAATCAGCCCCAGCATTTT.